This TCR beta chain derives from a study of beta chain features in type 1 diabetes (dated by TCRdb to between 2017 and 2018). Regarding the study in general: Patients and healthy donors did not differ in mean age, gender distribution, total cell number or subset yield. Across all samples, some 110,000,000 sorted cells were examined, and cell number per subset correlated strongly with RNA yield. In the study, recently diagnosed type 1 diabetes patients and matched healthy donors were compared on the TCRB repertoires of their sorted circulating CD4+ T cell subsets. Naive and central memory subsets were obtained from all 28 donors, but regulatory and stem cell-like memory subsets were isolated from only 8 patients and 8 healthy donors. Overall study results and their limits: A moderate but significant shortening of TCRB CDR3 length was observed in type 1 diabetes patients in all four CD4+ subsets. The naive, central memory and regulatory TCRB repertoires appeared to resemble one another more closely among patients than among healthy donors. HLA sub-analyses involved small numbers of individuals, so any influence of HLA type on TCRB rearrangement remained unresolved. Shorter templates might have been favored by PCR, but patient and control samples were amplified and corrected together, so both groups would have been affected equally by any skew. Patients with type 1 diabetes made fewer insertions and deleted more nucleotides at VDJ recombination sites, implying thymic rearrangement abnormalities. Because cDNA was sequenced instead of genomic DNA, highly expressing activated cells could be over-represented, though the groups showed no difference in activation or CD3 levels.

V loses 5 bases at its end and J loses 3 bases; junction bases beyond the gene matches: 5. As encoded in the germline V gene, CDR1 is SGHTA while CDR2 is FQGNSA. Inclusive of the bounding cysteine and phenylalanine, the CDR3 is 14 residues long. Just the 42-base CDR3 DNA is kept, in frame starting at base 1. Each donor gave one peripheral blood draw, roughly 120 mL on average, collected into heparinised tubes. Using a panel that included CD45RO, CCR7, CD25, CD127, CD95 and CD27, naive, central memory, regulatory and stem cell-like memory CD4+ T cells were sorted on a BD FACSAria II. All sorted populations exceeded 95% purity. PBMCs were separated immediately by Lymphoprep density gradient centrifugation and were stained directly, without being cultured. Samples were stained and sorted in pairs, with one healthy donor and one patient per experiment, so that batch effects were minimized. The entire amount of isolated RNA was reverse transcribed using the High Capacity cDNA Reverse Transcription Kit, so the sequenced TCRB transcripts were expressed ones. Naive, central memory and regulatory T cell samples underwent deep immunoSEQ sequencing, averaging around 4 million total reads per sample. After sorted cells were lysed in RLT buffer, RNA was extracted with DNase-treated RNeasy Micro or Mini kits, with the choice depending on cell number. Each cell subset was processed separately to prevent cross-contamination, with patient and healthy donor samples processed together. The immunoSEQ multiplex PCR was used to amplify TCRB sequences from cDNA, yielding 87-bp fragments that span the CDR3 region. Sequencing of the amplicons was done on the Illumina HiSeq platform. Turning to the authors' computational methods: PCR bias was computationally corrected using synthetic template baselines, reads within Hamming distance 2 were collapsed, and singletons that could not be merged were discarded. Reads were aligned against IMGT to assign V, D and J genes, CDR3 length and insertions or deletions at six rearrangement sites. Within each subset, clonotype counts were normalized to the number of sorted cells before true diversity and Gini coefficients were calculated with the tcR R package. The overlap coefficient, calculated on TCRB nucleotide sequences, was used to measure repertoire sharing. Out-of-frame TCRB sequences from naive cells were analyzed to stand in for the pre-selection repertoire. TCRdb's version of the immuneACCESS table is confined to in-frame rearrangements and falls short of the full clone set. An unresolved V gene accounts for under half of the shortfall where checked; the remainder is of unknown origin. The V and J calls and clone size come from that table; D and trimming were worked out from the DNA. The sample has about 740,000 clones on record, around 15% of them singletons. Of the sample, less than 0.025% is held by the ten largest clones.

As for this clone: Its antigen specificity is not known. No much larger clonotype is one base removed from it; base qualities were not supplied.

This receptor was identified in a man between 18 and 29 years old with type 1 diabetes. Sequencing used naive CD4+ T cells from blood. Sample cell subset or site, as interpreted from the label and publication: true naive CD4+ T cells. This sequence uses TRBV7-2 and TRBJ2-5, with 8 central nucleotides matching TRBD2. The DNA reads TGTGCCAGCAGCCCGGGGGGGGCGGAAGAGACCCAGTACTTC. Translation gives CASSPGGAEETQYF.